A single sample is the source of the 5 T cell receptor beta chains below, sequenced in a study of T cell responses to AZD1222 COVID-19 vaccine. Assay used: immunoSEQ multiplex PCR; TCRdb lists only in-frame clones, some missing. The repertoire has over 65,000 clones, about nine tenths of them found once; the top ten carry 5% to 6%. The sample in question was peripheral blood, obtained on day 0 of AZD1222 vaccination. These receptors originate from an adult in good health.

This rearrangement joins TRBV5-1 to TRBJ2-5, with D uncertain. Trimming removed 0 bases from V and 2 bases from J, with 11 bases in between. CDR1 SGHRS and CDR2 YFSETQ come from the germline V gene. The CDR3 has 15 amino acids. For the CDR3, the DNA is TGCGCCAGCAGCTTGGCCGCGCGACTTCAAGAGACCCAGTACTTC. This translates into CASSLAARLQETQYF.

V is TRBV6-5 and J is TRBJ1-1, with TRBD1 identical over 7 bases. J lost 0 bases, V lost 5 bases, and 3 bases had no gene match. The CDR3 runs 14 residues. Per germline, CDR1 MNHEY and CDR2 SVGAGI. This CDR3 reads CASSQGQMNTEAFF. The CDR3 DNA reads as TGTGCCAGCAGTCAGGGACAGATGAACACTGAAGCTTTCTTT.

This chain links TRBV7-8 with TRBJ2-5, with D unresolved. This CDR3 contains 17 residues. The germline CDR1 and CDR2 sequences are SGHVS and FQNEAQ. The V end was cut by 1 base, the J end by 4 bases, with 19 bases between. CDR3 sequence (DNA): TGTGCCAGCAGCTTAGTTCCTGTTCTGGCGAGTCCAGAGACCCAGTACTTC. The encoded protein is CASSLVPVLASPETQYF.

J is TRBJ2-7 and V is TRBV5-8; D is perhaps TRBD2 (6 bases). The germline V and J ends were trimmed by 2 bases and 6 bases, with 18 bases remaining between them. The CDR3 is made up of 15 amino acids. Per germline, CDR1 SGHTS and CDR2 YDEGEE. The CDR3 sequence is CASSLPGLTLVEQYF. The CDR3 DNA sequence: TGTGCCAGCAGCTTACCGGGACTGACCCTCGTCGAGCAGTACTTC.

The chain is built from TRBV9 and TRBJ2-1; D unclear. There are 15 residues in the CDR3. The V gene lost 2 bases and the J gene lost 2 bases, with 11 bases spanning the gap. Looked up from germline, CDR1 is SGDLS and CDR2 is YYNGEE. DNA for the CDR3: TGTGCCAGCAGCGTCGGTGGGGATGCCTACAATGAGCAGTTCTTC. It codes for CASSVGGDAYNEQFF. The entire variable domain, with the rest obtained from reference TRBV9 and TRBJ2-1, is as follows: DSGVTQTPKHLITATGQRVTLRCSPRSGDLSVYWYQQSLDQGLQFLIQYYNGEERAKGNILERFSAQQFPDLHSELNLSSLELGDSALYFCASSVGGDAYNEQFFGPGTRLTVL.